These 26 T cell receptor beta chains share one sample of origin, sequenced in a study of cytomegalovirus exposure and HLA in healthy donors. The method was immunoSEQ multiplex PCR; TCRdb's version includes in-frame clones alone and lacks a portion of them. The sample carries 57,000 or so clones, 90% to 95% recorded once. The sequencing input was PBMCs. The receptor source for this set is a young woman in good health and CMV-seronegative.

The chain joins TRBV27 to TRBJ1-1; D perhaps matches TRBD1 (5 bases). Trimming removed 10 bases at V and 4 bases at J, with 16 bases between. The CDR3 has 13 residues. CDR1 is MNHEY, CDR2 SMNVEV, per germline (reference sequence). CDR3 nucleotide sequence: TGTGCCACTACCAACCCAAGGGGCACTGAAGCTTTCTTT. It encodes CATTNPRGTEAFF.

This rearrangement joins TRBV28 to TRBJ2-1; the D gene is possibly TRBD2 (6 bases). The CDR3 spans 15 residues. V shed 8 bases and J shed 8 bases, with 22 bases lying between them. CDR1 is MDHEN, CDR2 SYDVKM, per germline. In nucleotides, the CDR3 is TGTGCCAGCCGAAGTCGATTGGGCGGGGTCGATGAGCAGTTCTTC. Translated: CASRSRLGGVDEQFF.

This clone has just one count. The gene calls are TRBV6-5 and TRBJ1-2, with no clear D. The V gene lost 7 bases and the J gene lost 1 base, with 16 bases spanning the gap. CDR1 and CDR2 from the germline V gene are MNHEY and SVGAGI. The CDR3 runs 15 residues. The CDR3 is CASTPRGLVNYGYTF. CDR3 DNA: TGTGCCAGCACTCCCCGCGGGTTAGTTAACTATGGCTACACCTTC.

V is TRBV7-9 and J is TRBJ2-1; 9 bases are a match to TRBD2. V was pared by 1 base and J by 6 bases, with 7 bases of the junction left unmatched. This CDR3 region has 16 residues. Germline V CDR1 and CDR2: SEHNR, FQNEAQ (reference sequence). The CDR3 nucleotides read TGTGCCAGCAGCTTAGTTGCGACTAGCGGAATCAATGAGCAGTTCTTC. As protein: CASSLVATSGINEQFF.

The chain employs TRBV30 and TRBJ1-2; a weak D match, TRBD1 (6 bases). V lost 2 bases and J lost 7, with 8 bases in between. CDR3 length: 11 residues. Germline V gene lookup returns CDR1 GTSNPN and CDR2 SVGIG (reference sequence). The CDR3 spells CAWSRRGGYTF. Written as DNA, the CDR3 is TGTGCCTGGAGTCGCAGGGGTGGCTACACCTTC.

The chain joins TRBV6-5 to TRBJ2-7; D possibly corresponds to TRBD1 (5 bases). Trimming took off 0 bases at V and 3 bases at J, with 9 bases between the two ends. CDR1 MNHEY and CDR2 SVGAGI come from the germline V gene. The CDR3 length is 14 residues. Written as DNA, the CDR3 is TGTGCCAGCAGTTACTCCGACAGAGACTACGAGCAGTACTTC. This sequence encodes CASSYSDRDYEQYF.

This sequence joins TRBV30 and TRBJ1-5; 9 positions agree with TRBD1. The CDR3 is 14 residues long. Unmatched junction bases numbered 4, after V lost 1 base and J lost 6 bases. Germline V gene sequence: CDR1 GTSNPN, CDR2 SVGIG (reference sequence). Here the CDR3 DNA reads TGTGCCTGGAGTGCCGGGACAGGGCGTCAGCCCCAGCATTTT. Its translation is CAWSAGTGRQPQHF.

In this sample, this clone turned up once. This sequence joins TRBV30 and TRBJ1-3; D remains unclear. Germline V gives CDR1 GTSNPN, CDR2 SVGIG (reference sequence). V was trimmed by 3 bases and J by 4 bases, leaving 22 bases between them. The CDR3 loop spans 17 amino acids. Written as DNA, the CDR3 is TGTGCCTGGAGAAAGCCGCAACGAAGTAATAGAGGAAACACCATATATTTT. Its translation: CAWRKPQRSNRGNTIYF.

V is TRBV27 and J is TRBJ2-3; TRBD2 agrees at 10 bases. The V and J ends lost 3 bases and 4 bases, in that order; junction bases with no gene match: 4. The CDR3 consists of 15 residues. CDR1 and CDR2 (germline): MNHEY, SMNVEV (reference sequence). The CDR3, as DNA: TGTGCCAGCAGTTTGCGGACTAGCGGAGCAGATACGCAGTATTTT. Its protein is CASSLRTSGADTQYF.

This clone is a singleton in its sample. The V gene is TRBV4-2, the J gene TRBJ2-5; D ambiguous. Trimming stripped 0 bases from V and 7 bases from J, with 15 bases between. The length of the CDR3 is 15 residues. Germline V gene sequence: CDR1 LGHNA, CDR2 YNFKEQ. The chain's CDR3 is CASSQDIGVPGTQYF. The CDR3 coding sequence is TGTGCCAGCAGCCAAGATATCGGCGTCCCAGGGACCCAGTACTTC.

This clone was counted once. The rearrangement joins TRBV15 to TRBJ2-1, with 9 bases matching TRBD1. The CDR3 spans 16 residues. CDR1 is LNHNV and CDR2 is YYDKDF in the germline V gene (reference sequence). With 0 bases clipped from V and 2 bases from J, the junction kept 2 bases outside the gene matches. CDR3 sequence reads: CATSRDRTGAYNEQFF. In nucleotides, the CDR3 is TGTGCCACCAGCAGAGATAGGACAGGGGCCTACAATGAGCAGTTCTTC.

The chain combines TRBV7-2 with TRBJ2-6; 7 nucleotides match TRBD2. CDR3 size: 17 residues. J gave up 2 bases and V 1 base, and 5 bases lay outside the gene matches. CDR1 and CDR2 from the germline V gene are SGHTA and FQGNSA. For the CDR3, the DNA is TGTGCCAGCAGCTTAGTCGCAGCGGGGACTGGGGCCAACGTCCTGACTTTC. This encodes CASSLVAAGTGANVLTF. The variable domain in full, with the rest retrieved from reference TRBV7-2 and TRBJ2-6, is GAGVSQSPSNKVTEKGKDVELRCDPISGHTALYWYRQSLGQGLEFLIYFQGNSAPDKSGLPSDRFSAERTGGSVSTLTIQRTQQEDSAVYLCASSLVAAGTGANVLTFGAGSRLTVL.

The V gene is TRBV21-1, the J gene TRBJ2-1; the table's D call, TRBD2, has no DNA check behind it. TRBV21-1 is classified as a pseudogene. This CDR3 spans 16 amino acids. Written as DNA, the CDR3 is TGTGCCAGCAGCAAATCCCTAGCGGAGGGCAACAATGAGCAGTTCTTC. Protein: CASSKSLAEGNNEQFF.

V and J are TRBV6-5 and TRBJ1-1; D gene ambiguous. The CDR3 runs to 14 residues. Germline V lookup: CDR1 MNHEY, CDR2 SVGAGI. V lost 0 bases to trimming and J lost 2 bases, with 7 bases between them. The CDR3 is CASSYSYFNTEAFF. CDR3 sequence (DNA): TGTGCCAGCAGTTACTCCTACTTTAACACTGAAGCTTTCTTT.

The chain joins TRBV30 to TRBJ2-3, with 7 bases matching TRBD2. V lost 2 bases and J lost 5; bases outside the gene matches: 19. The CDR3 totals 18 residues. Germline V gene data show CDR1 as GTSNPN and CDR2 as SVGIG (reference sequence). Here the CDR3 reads CAWSPSPRLATNRDTQYF. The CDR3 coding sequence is TGTGCCTGGAGTCCCTCCCCTAGACTAGCAACGAATAGAGATACGCAGTATTTT.

Here the CDR3 DNA reads TGTGCCAGCAGTCCAAGCCTAGACGGCCAACGCGAAAAACTGTTTTTT. It codes for CASSPSLDGQREKLFF. The rearrangement joins TRBV27 to TRBJ1-4; D gene ambiguous. CDR3 length equals 16 residues. Germline lookup yields CDR1 MNHEY and CDR2 SMNVEV (reference sequence). Between the trimmed V and J ends, which lost 5 bases and 8 bases, there was a span of 21 bases. The full variable domain, completed using reference TRBV27 and TRBJ1-4, is EAQVTQNPRYLITVTGKKLTVTCSQNMNHEYMSWYRQDPGLGLRQIYYSMNVEVTDKGDVPEGYKVSRKEKRNFPLILESPSPNQTSLYFCASSPSLDGQREKLFFGSGTQLSVL.

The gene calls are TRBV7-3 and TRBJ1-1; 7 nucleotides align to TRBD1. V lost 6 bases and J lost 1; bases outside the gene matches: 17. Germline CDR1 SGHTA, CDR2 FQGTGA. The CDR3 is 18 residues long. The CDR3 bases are TGTGCCAGCAGATCCAACAGCCCGGGACAGTGGGCGAACACTGAAGCTTTCTTT. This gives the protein CASRSNSPGQWANTEAFF.

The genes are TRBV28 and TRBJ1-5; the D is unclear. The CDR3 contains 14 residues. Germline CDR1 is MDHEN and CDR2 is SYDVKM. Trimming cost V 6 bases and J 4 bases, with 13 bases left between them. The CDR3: CASRHPQRNQPQHF. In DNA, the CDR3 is TGTGCCAGCAGACACCCACAGAGAAATCAGCCCCAGCATTTT.

The CDR3 protein is CASTFSDTQYF. DNA for the CDR3: TGTGCCAGCACTTTCTCGGATACGCAGTATTTT. V is TRBV2 and J is TRBJ2-3, with D hard to call. The CDR3 covers 11 residues. Germline CDR1 reads SNHLY; CDR2 reads FYNNEI. The V end was cut by 7 bases, the J end by 6 bases, with 8 bases between.

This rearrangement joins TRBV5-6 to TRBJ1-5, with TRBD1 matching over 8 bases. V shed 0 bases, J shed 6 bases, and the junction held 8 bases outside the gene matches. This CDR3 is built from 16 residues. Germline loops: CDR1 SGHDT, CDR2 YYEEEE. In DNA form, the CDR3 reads TGTGCCAGCAGCTTGGCTGGACAGGGAATGCGTCAGCCCCAGCATTTT. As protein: CASSLAGQGMRQPQHF.

CDR3 in amino acids: CANKLAGNNYEQYF. CDR3 nucleotide sequence: TGTGCCAACAAACTAGCGGGGAATAACTACGAGCAGTACTTC. J is TRBJ2-7 and V is TRBV7-3, with TRBD2 matching 10 bases. Trimming at V came to 10 bases and at J to 3 bases, leaving 9 bases not matched to a gene. Per the germline V gene, CDR1 is SGHTA and CDR2 is FQGTGA. The CDR3 contains 14 residues.

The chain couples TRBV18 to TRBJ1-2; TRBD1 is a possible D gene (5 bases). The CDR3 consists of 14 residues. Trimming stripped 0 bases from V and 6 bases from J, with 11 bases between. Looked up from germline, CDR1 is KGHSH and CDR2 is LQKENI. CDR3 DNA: TGTGCCAGCTCACCACCGGGCAGGGATGATGGCTACACCTTC. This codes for CASSPPGRDDGYTF.

Written as DNA, the CDR3 is TGTGCCAGTAGTAGGACGGGAGCCAATGGCTACACCTTC. As protein: CASSRTGANGYTF. The genes are TRBV19 and TRBJ1-2, with D unresolved. Trimming took off 4 bases at V and 6 bases at J, with 12 bases between the two ends. The CDR3 has 13 residues. Germline lookup yields CDR1 LNHDA and CDR2 SQIVND (reference sequence).

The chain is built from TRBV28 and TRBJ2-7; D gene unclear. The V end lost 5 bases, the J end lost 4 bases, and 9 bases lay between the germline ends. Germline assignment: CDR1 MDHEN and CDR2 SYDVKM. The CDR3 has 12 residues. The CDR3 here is CASSPRMYEQYF. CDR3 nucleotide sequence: TGTGCCAGCAGTCCCAGGATGTACGAGCAGTACTTC. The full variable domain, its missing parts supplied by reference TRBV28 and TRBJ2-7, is DVKVTQSSRYLVKRTGEKVFLECVQDMDHENMFWYRQDPGLGLRLIYFSYDVKMKEKGDIPEGYSVSREKKERFSLILESASTNQTSMYLCASSPRMYEQYFGPGTRLTVT.

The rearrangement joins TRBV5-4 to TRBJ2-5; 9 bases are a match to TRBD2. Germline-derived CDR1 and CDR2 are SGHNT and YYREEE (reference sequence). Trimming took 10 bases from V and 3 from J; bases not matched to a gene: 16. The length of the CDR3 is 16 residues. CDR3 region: CAFTGPPLAGKETQYF. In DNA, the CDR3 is TGTGCCTTCACCGGCCCCCCCCTAGCGGGAAAAGAGACCCAGTACTTC.

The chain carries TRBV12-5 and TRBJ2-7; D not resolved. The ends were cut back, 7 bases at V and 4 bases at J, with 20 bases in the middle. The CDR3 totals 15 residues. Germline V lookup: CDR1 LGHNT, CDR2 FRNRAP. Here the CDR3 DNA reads TGTGCTAGTGCAAATACCGACAAAGATTATTACGAGCAGTACTTC. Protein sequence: CASANTDKDYYEQYF.